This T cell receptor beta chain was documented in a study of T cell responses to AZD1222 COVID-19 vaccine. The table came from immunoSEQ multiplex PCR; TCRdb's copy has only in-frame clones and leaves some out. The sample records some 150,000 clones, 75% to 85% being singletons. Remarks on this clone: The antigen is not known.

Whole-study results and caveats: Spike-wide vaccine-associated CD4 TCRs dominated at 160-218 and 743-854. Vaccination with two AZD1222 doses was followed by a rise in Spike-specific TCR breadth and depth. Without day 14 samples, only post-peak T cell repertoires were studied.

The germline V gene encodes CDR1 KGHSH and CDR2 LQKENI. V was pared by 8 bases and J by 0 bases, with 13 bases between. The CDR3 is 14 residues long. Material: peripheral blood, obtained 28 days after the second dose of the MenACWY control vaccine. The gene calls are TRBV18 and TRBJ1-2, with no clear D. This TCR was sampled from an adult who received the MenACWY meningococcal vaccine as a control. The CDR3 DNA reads TGTGCCAGCCACCGGGGTTTTGCTAACTATGGCTACACCTTC. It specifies CASHRGFANYGYTF.